These 26 T cell receptor beta chains originate from one sample sequenced in a study of shared clonotypes between healthy human individuals. Sequencing used immunoSEQ multiplex PCR; TCRdb keeps in-frame clones, though not all of them. The sample consists of roughly 2,300,000 clones, 85% to 95% of them appearing once. Sequenced sample: naive CD4+ T cells from PBMCs. Subset meaning: CD45RA+ positively selected. Receptors were obtained from a young man in good health. Some clones in this sample may be carry-over from other donors' samples.

This clone showed up just once. V is TRBV6-1 and J is TRBJ2-1; D might be TRBD2 (6 bases). CDR1 MNHNS and CDR2 SASEGT come from the germline V gene. The V and J ends lost 8 bases and 6 bases respectively, with 11 bases between them. The CDR3 is 12 amino acids. CDR3 nucleotide sequence: TGTGCCAGCCAGCCGCGGGGCAATGAGCAGTTCTTC. This codes for CASQPRGNEQFF.

The V and J genes are TRBV27 and TRBJ2-7; D is unclear. The CDR3 is 13 residues long. V was trimmed by 6 bases and J by 1 base, leaving 10 bases between them. CDR1 and CDR2 from the germline V gene are MNHEY and SMNVEV (reference sequence). The CDR3 DNA follows: TGTGCCAGCAGATTCGACCGTTCCTACGAGCAGTACTTC. Protein product: CASRFDRSYEQYF.

This chain joins TRBV7-7 and TRBJ2-1; 14 bases line up with TRBD2. CDR1 and CDR2 from the germline V gene are SSHAT and FNYEAQ (reference sequence). This CDR3 comprises 16 residues. The junction had 7 bases not matched to a gene; V was cut back by 4 bases and J by 8 bases. Written as DNA, the CDR3 is TGTGCCAGCAGCTCGGGAGGGACTAGCGGGAGCCATGAGCAGTTCTTC. Amino acids: CASSSGGTSGSHEQFF.

The chain uses TRBV9 and TRBJ2-5, with 11 nucleotides matching TRBD1. The germline CDR1 and CDR2 sequences are SGDLS and YYNGEE. Losses at the gene ends were 4 bases for V and 4 bases for J; bases not matched to a gene: 6. CDR3 length: 15 residues. The CDR3 coding sequence is TGTGCCAGCAGCACTGGGGACAGGGGGATAGAGACCCAGTACTTC. Translated: CASSTGDRGIETQYF.

The V and J genes are TRBV11-3 and TRBJ2-2; a possible D gene is TRBD2 (5 bases). The CDR3 is 14 residues long. Trimming cost V 4 bases and J 4 bases, with 10 bases left between them. The V gene's germline CDR1 is SGHNT and CDR2 YENEEA. For the CDR3, the DNA is TGTGCCAGCAGCTGGAGTGGGAGCACCGGGGAGCTGTTTTTT. Translating it yields CASSWSGSTGELFF.

This clone has a handful of counts. The rearrangement uses TRBV7-2 and TRBJ1-1, with 7 bases lining up with TRBD1. Germline V gene data show CDR1 as SGHTA and CDR2 as FQGNSA. The trim removed 6 bases at V and 9 bases at J, leaving 7 bases unmatched. CDR3 length: 12 residues. The CDR3 protein is CASSFTGDKAFF. Here the CDR3 DNA reads TGTGCCAGCAGTTTTACAGGGGATAAAGCTTTCTTT.

The chain has TRBV11-1 and TRBJ2-3; the match to TRBD1 covers 9 bases. Trimming took 4 bases from V and 0 from J; bases not matched to a gene: 8. Germline V gene lookup returns CDR1 SGHAT and CDR2 FQDESV (reference sequence). The CDR3 runs to 17 residues. Here the CDR3 reads CASSSTPGQGSTDTQYF. CDR3 nucleotide sequence: TGTGCCAGCAGCTCTACCCCGGGACAGGGAAGCACAGATACGCAGTATTTT.

CDR3: CASSLRLSGINTDTQYF. CDR3 in DNA: TGTGCCAGCAGCTTAAGACTAAGCGGGATCAACACAGATACGCAGTATTTT. The chain uses TRBV7-2 and TRBJ2-3; TRBD2 matches at 7 bases. CDR3 length equals 17 residues. Germline CDR1 reads SGHTA; CDR2 reads FQGNSA. The V segment lost 2 bases and the J segment 2 bases; nucleotides outside the gene matches: 10.

The V and J genes are TRBV9 and TRBJ2-1, with D possibly being TRBD2 (6 bases). Germline CDR1 reads SGDLS; CDR2 reads YYNGEE. The CDR3 totals 14 residues. V was clipped by 4 bases and J by 6 bases, with 14 bases between them. The CDR3 spells CASSLRDSRNEQFF. Here the CDR3 DNA reads TGTGCCAGCAGCCTTCGGGACTCGCGCAATGAGCAGTTCTTC.

The V call is TRBV4-1, the J call TRBJ2-7; weak D call: TRBD2 (5 bases). The CDR3 is made up of 13 amino acids. V gave up 3 bases and J gave up 4 bases, with 10 bases separating them. Germline V gene data show CDR1 as MGHRA and CDR2 as YSYEKL. The chain's CDR3 is CASSHVGEYEQYF. The CDR3, as DNA: TGCGCCAGCAGCCATGTCGGGGAATACGAGCAGTACTTC.

The chain links TRBV11-2 to TRBJ2-2; TRBD2 matches 16 bases. This CDR3 contains 19 residues. The junction had 11 bases not matched to a gene; V was cut back by 6 bases and J by 4 bases. The V gene's germline CDR1 is SGHAT and CDR2 FQNNGV. The CDR3 DNA reads as TGTGCCAGCAGTCACATACCGGGACTAGCGGGAGGGATCACCGGGGAGCTGTTTTTT. Amino acids: CASSHIPGLAGGITGELFF. The full variable domain, in which reference TRBV11-2 and TRBJ2-2 provide the parts outside the CDR3, is EAGVAQSPRYKIIEKRQSVAFWCNPISGHATLYWYQQILGQGPKLLIQFQNNGVVDDSQLPKDRFSAERLKGVDSTLKIQPAKLEDSAVYLCASSHIPGLAGGITGELFFGEGSRLTVL.

This chain joins TRBV5-4 and TRBJ2-1, with 8 positions matching TRBD2. The V and J ends lost 10 bases and 10 bases, in that order; junction bases with no gene match: 34. CDR3 length: 20 amino acids. CDR1 is SGHNT and CDR2 is YYREEE in the germline V gene (reference sequence). CDR3 region: CAVSSVNAQKFREGRLEQFF. CDR3 bases: TGTGCCGTAAGCTCAGTAAACGCACAAAAATTCCGGGAGGGCCGGCTCGAGCAGTTCTTC. Filled out from reference TRBV5-4 and TRBJ2-1, the complete variable domain reads ETGVTQSPTHLIKTRGQQVTLRCSSQSGHNTVSWYQQALGQGPQFIFQYYREEENGRGNFPPRFSGLQFPNYSSELNVNALELDDSALYLCAVSSVNAQKFREGRLEQFFGPGTRLTVL.

With regard to this clone: The identical CDR3 is also encoded by other nucleotide sequences in the sample. CDR3 residues: CASSPGLAGEQFF. The CDR3 DNA sequence: TGTGCCAGCTCCCCGGGACTAGCGGGGGAGCAGTTCTTC. The V call is TRBV18, the J call TRBJ2-1; 13 nucleotides align to TRBD2. The CDR3 runs 13 residues. The germline gives CDR1 KGHSH, CDR2 LQKENI. V was pared by 6 bases and J by 10 bases, with 3 bases of the junction left unmatched.

The chain combines TRBV25-1 with TRBJ2-7; TRBD1 is a possible D gene (5 bases). This CDR3 region has 14 residues. Germline V gives CDR1 MGHDK, CDR2 SYGVNS. Trimming shortened V by 7 bases and J by 5 bases, and 18 bases separated the two germline ends. CDR3 residues: CASTLSGRAHEQYF. In DNA form, the CDR3 reads TGTGCCAGCACCTTGAGTGGCAGGGCCCACGAGCAGTACTTC.

The J gene is TRBJ1-6, the V gene TRBV18, with unresolved D. Germline-derived CDR1 and CDR2 are KGHSH and LQKENI. The V end was cut by 6 bases, the J end by 5 bases, with 5 bases between. This CDR3 has 12 amino acids. The CDR3 sequence is CASSKDNSPLHF. The CDR3 coding sequence is TGTGCCAGCTCCAAGGATAATTCACCCCTCCACTTT. The entire variable domain, with the rest obtained from reference TRBV18 and TRBJ1-6, is as follows: NAGVMQNPRHLVRRRGQEARLRCSPMKGHSHVYWYRQLPEEGLKFMVYLQKENIIDESGMPKERFSAEFPKEGPSILRIQQVVRGDSAAYFCASSKDNSPLHFGNGTRLTVT.

V usage is TRBV4-2 and J usage is TRBJ1-4; no firm D call. The CDR3 extends over 11 amino acids. Germline V lookup: CDR1 LGHNA, CDR2 YNFKEQ. V was cut by 3 bases and J by 8 bases, with 4 bases left in between. DNA of the CDR3: TGTGCCAGCAGCCAGGGCGAAAAACTGTTTTTT. Residues: CASSQGEKLFF.

This clone has only one observation. The genes are TRBV5-1 and TRBJ2-1; D call uncertain. The CDR3 has 13 residues. The ends were cut back, 0 bases at V and 8 bases at J, with 9 bases in the middle. Germline lookup yields CDR1 SGHRS and CDR2 YFSETQ. This chain's CDR3 is CASSLVSGYEQFF. The DNA of the CDR3 is TGCGCCAGCAGCTTGGTTTCCGGCTATGAGCAGTTCTTC.

Notes on this clone: Other DNA sequences in this specimen translate into the identical CDR3. The rearrangement uses TRBV25-1 and TRBJ2-2, with D maybe TRBD2 (5 bases). Trimming removed 1 base from V and 1 base from J, with 10 bases in between. The germline gives CDR1 MGHDK, CDR2 SYGVNS. This CDR3 comprises 16 residues. CDR3 nucleotides: TGTGCCAGCAGTGAATCAGGTCGGGGGAACACCGGGGAGCTGTTTTTT. As protein: CASSESGRGNTGELFF.

Only one count was recorded for this clone. The V gene is TRBV29-1, the J gene TRBJ2-7; D possibly corresponds to TRBD2 (6 bases). CDR1 and CDR2 (germline): SQVTM, ANQGSEA. The V and J ends lost 5 bases and 3 bases respectively, with 17 bases between them. The CDR3 runs to 14 residues. The CDR3 protein is CSVRVRGSVYEQYF. The CDR3 nucleotides are TGCAGCGTTCGGGTTCGGGGGTCGGTCTACGAGCAGTACTTC.

A few counts support this clone. The chain's CDR3 is CASSLSPGEQPQHF. The CDR3 DNA reads as TGTGCCAGCAGCTTATCCCCAGGGGAACAGCCCCAGCATTTT. The V call is TRBV11-2, the J call TRBJ1-5; D might be TRBD1 (6 bases). CDR3 length: 14 amino acids. The germline V gene has CDR1 SGHAT and CDR2 FQNNGV. The V gene lost 2 bases and the J gene lost 7 bases, with 12 bases spanning the gap.

V usage is TRBV2 and J usage is TRBJ1-5; 11 nucleotides match TRBD1. The CDR3 consists of 14 residues. Trimming at V came to 8 bases and at J to 6 bases, leaving 6 bases not matched to a gene. The germline gives CDR1 SNHLY, CDR2 FYNNEI. The CDR3 DNA is TGTGCCAGCGGGGACAGGGGGTGGAGTCAGCCCCAGCATTTT. Translating gives CASGDRGWSQPQHF.

V and J are TRBV9 and TRBJ1-3; no definite D call. The CDR3 spans 15 residues. V lost 2 bases and J lost 4, with 13 bases in between. Germline assignment: CDR1 SGDLS and CDR2 YYNGEE. CDR3 bases: TGTGCCAGCAGCGTGAGTCAGTCTGGGGGAAACACCATATATTTT. This codes for CASSVSQSGGNTIYF.

The CDR3 coding sequence is TGTGCCAGCAGCTCCGGTGGTGAGTTCTCGGCCCAGCATTTT. Protein: CASSSGGEFSAQHF. This chain connects TRBV7-9 to TRBJ1-5, with no clear D. Germline V gives CDR1 SEHNR, CDR2 FQNEAQ (reference sequence). The CDR3 covers 14 residues. V dropped 4 bases and J dropped 11 bases, with 18 bases sitting between them. The whole variable domain, filled in from reference TRBV7-9 and TRBJ1-5, reads DTGVSQNPRHKITKRGQNVTFRCDPISEHNRLYWYRQTLGQGPEFLTYFQNEAQLEKSRLLSDRFSAERPKGSFSTLEIQRTEQGDSAMYLCASSSGGEFSAQHFGDGTRLSIL.

V and J are TRBV5-1 and TRBJ1-1; 7 bases map to TRBD1. Per the germline V gene, CDR1 is SGHRS and CDR2 is YFSETQ. The CDR3 is made up of 16 amino acids. V shed 4 bases and J 1 base; nucleotides not matched to a gene: 10. The DNA of the CDR3 is TGCGCCAGCAGCGTAATGACAGGGTGGGGGAACACTGAAGCTTTCTTT. Residues: CASSVMTGWGNTEAFF.

The J gene is TRBJ2-3, the V gene TRBV30, with D perhaps assigned TRBD1 or TRBD2 (6 bases each). Trimming removed 0 bases from V and 6 bases from J, with 13 bases in between. This CDR3 is built from 14 residues. Germline values: CDR1 GTSNPN, CDR2 SVGIG (reference sequence). The CDR3, as DNA: TGTGCCTGGAGTGTCGGGGGCGCAGAGGATACGCAGTATTTT. As protein: CAWSVGGAEDTQYF. The whole variable domain, filled in from reference TRBV30 and TRBJ2-3, reads SQTIHQWPATLVQPVGSPLSLECTVEGTSNPNLYWYRQAAGRGLQLLFYSVGIGQISSEVPQNLSASRPQDRQFILSSKKLLLSDSGFYLCAWSVGGAEDTQYFGPGTRLTVL.

This chain connects TRBV6-1 to TRBJ2-7; D is unresolved. CDR3 length equals 14 residues. V lost 2 bases to trimming and J lost 3 bases, with 11 bases between them. Germline V gene data show CDR1 as MNHNS and CDR2 as SASEGT. CDR3 sequence: CASSEMGTNYEQYF. The CDR3 DNA is TGTGCCAGCAGTGAAATGGGAACAAACTACGAGCAGTACTTC.